This T cell receptor (beta chain) was identified in a study of blood T cell repertoires in COVID-19. Study-wide context: Samples representing acute and convalescent COVID-19 were sourced from the United States, Italy and Spain. The cDNA or gDNA used as material had been derived from T cells, B-cell-depleted T cells, or PBMCs.

The junction had 1 base not matched to a gene; V was cut back by 0 bases and J by 0 bases. The CDR3 spans 16 residues. The germline CDR1 and CDR2 sequences are LGHDT and YNNKEL (reference sequence). Methods used by the authors: The authors estimated nucleated cell counts from reference gene primer amplification. Assay used: immunoSEQ multiplex PCR; TCRdb lists only in-frame clones, some missing. Clone size and the V and J calls come from that table; the DNA yielded D and trimming. The table has 140,000 to 150,000 clones, more than 75% seen once. Sequenced input: peripheral blood. The chain carries TRBV3-1 (or the pseudogene TRBV3-2) and TRBJ2-1; 8 nucleotides agree with TRBD2. The TCR sequence derives from a man in his 60s with active or convalescent COVID-19. The CDR3 DNA follows: TGTGCCAGCAGCCAAGATCTAGCGGGCTCCTACAATGAGCAGTTCTTC. It is translated as CASSQDLAGSYNEQFF.